This T cell receptor (beta chain) comes out of a study of shared clonotypes between healthy human individuals. Notes on the study in general: Estimated richness values were generally larger in naive subsets than in memory subsets. Only blood was sampled, and tissue TCR repertoires likely differ from blood ones.

Per the germline V gene, CDR1 is MGHRA and CDR2 is YSYEKL. Losses at the gene ends were 0 bases for V and 5 bases for J; bases not matched to a gene: 10. The CDR3 contains 18 residues. Comment on this clone: Its target is not known.

Terminally differentiated effector memory CD45RA+ cells were excluded by CCR7 positive selection of CD45RO-negative cells. TCRdb keeps only in-frame clones here, not all; method: immunoSEQ multiplex PCR. The sample includes 1.5 million to 2.5 million clones, about 95% seen only once; the top ten take under 1.5%. The clonotype comes from a young man in good health. The chain couples TRBV4-1 to TRBJ2-2; 9 bases line up with TRBD2. The source material was naive CD8+ T cells sorted from blood. The CDR3 DNA reads as TGCGCCAGCAGCCAAGATCTGGCGGGGGGGATCGTAACCGGGGAGCTGTTTTTT. Translating gives CASSQDLAGGIVTGELFF.